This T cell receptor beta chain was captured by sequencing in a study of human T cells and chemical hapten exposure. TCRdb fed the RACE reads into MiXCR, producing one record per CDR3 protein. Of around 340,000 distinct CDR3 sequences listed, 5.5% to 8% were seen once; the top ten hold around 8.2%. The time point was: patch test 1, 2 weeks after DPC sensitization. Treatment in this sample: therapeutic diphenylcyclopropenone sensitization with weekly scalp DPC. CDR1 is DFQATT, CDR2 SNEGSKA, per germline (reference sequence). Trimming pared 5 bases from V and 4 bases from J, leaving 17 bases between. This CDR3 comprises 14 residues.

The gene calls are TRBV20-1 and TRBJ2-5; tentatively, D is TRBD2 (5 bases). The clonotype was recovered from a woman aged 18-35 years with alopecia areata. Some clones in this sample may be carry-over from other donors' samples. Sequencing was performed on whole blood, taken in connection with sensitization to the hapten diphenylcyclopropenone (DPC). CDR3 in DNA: TGCAGTGCTGTTCTGAGGGCCCGGGTAGAGACCCAGTACTTC. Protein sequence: CSAVLRARVETQYF.